The clone carrying this T cell receptor (beta chain) was seen at least ten times. Antigen unknown. Uncontrolled infections, other autoimmune diseases, pregnancy or lactation led to exclusion of patients. The PBMCs were taken from roughly 10 ml of fresh peripheral blood. This sample stems from a study of T cells in Graves' hyperthyroidism and ophthalmopathy. Study-wide points: Also found in blood were most expanded thyroid clonotypes above 0.001. Ophthalmopathy was separated from stable hyperthyroidism by a 13 V-J model.

Germline CDR1 and CDR2: SGHTA and FQGNSA. The CDR3 runs to 13 residues. The V gene lost 2 bases and the J gene lost 4 bases, with 8 bases spanning the gap. Amplified regions were TCR beta CDR3 sequences from RNA transcripts. With the HTBI primer set, the TCR CDR3 went through a first round of RT-PCR. In TCRdb, the multiplex PCR reads were re-called with MiXCR into one record per CDR3 protein. The sample records hundreds of thousands of distinct CDR3 sequences, roughly 13% being singletons. Sequenced sample: blood. V usage is TRBV7-2 and J usage is TRBJ2-5; D remains unclear. The receptor was isolated from a woman aged 30 to 39 with Graves' hyperthyroidism that later progressed to Graves' ophthalmopathy. The CDR3 protein is CASSLHPGETQYF. In DNA form, the CDR3 reads TGTGCCAGCAGCTTACATCCGGGAGAGACCCAGTACTTC.